The present entry profiles one T cell receptor beta chain with its context. This entry belongs to a study of blood T cells in healthy people across ages. Researchers isolated at least 7 million PBMCs per sample. The second PCR ran roughly 7 to 12 cycles with a sample-barcoded 5' primer and J-beta primers. Individual samples furnished no less than 2.5 million CDR3-containing paired-end reads apiece. TCRdb reanalysed the 5' RACE reads using MiXCR and keeps one entry per CDR3 protein. The sample contains about 320,000 distinct CDR3 sequences, less than 30% of which appear only once. Germline V gene sequence: CDR1 SGDLS, CDR2 YYNGEE. There are 16 residues in the CDR3. Trimming removed 0 bases at V and 4 bases at J, with 16 bases between.

The chain couples TRBV9 to TRBJ1-1; a weak D match, TRBD1 (5 bases). The sequence came from a woman in her seventies in good health. Sequenced input: blood. The CDR3 loop reads CASSVAKTGGVTEAFF. For the CDR3, the DNA is TGTGCCAGCAGCGTAGCGAAGACGGGGGGTGTCACTGAAGCTTTCTTT.